This T cell receptor (beta chain) was profiled in a study of T cells in Graves' hyperthyroidism and ophthalmopathy. In this sample, this clonotype turned up many times. Researchers amplified the TCR beta CDR3 regions from RNA transcripts. The HTBI primer set drove a first-round RT-PCR of the TCR CDR3. TCRdb reanalysed the multiplex PCR reads using MiXCR and keeps one entry per CDR3 protein. The data contain hundreds of thousands of distinct CDR3 sequences, roughly 15% of them singletons. Germline trimming cut 2 bases from V and 2 bases from J; bases unmatched to any gene: 1. Germline assignment: CDR1 SGHAT and CDR2 FQNNGV. CDR3 length: 17 amino acids.

The receptor was derived from a man aged 18 to 30 with Graves' ophthalmopathy. The chain has TRBV11-2 and TRBJ2-1; 15 bases are shared with TRBD2. Sequenced sample: blood. In DNA, the CDR3 is TGTGCCAGCAGCTTACGGACTAGCGGGAGGGCCTACAATGAGCAGTTCTTC. Amino acid sequence: CASSLRTSGRAYNEQFF. Full variable domain (rest looked up from reference TRBV11-2 and TRBJ2-1): EAGVAQSPRYKIIEKRQSVAFWCNPISGHATLYWYQQILGQGPKLLIQFQNNGVVDDSQLPKDRFSAERLKGVDSTLKIQPAKLEDSAVYLCASSLRTSGRAYNEQFFGPGTRLTVL.